This T cell receptor (beta chain) came from a study of CXCR3-negative and CXCR3-positive naive CD8 T cells. Study outcomes and limitations: Naive subsets were similarly diverse, while memory CD8+ repertoires were much less diverse. CXCR3-positive naive cells carried more hydrophobic TRB CDR3s than CXCR3-negative naive cells did. After cryopreservation, CXCR3 expression dropped partially; most assays used fresh PBMCs. Naive subsets did not differ in surface CD5, and the authors estimated TCR strength using properties of the TRB CDR3.

A remark on this clonotype: Its antigen is not known.

This CDR3 is 17 amino acids long. Germline CDR1 MGHRA, CDR2 YSYEKL. Carrying UMI labels, the TRB cDNA libraries were prepared through 5' RACE. Using the 5' RACE reads, TCRdb records one entry per CDR3 protein without DNA. The listing records tens of thousands of distinct CDR3 sequences. Sequenced sample: naive CXCR3+ CD8+ T cells from blood. The sample's subset: CD45RO-CCR7+CD27+CD95- naive CD8+ T cells expressing CXCR3 (TNR3+). The clonotype was recovered from a human donor in good health. Some clones in this sample may be carry-over from other donors' samples. The chain uses TRBV4-1 and TRBJ2-1; TCRdb reports TRBD1, a call that lacks DNA to check it against. The CDR3 here is CASSQDHLPGNYNEQFF.